This TCR beta chain was sequenced in a study of blood T cells in healthy people across ages. Study information: About one barcoded beta molecule was captured per two T cells (by template switching). General study results and limits: The unknown donor CMV status may have confounded expanded clonotype changes. Roughly linearly, TCR beta diversity per million T cells fell as age increased.

Germline V gene data show CDR1 as SNHLY and CDR2 as FYNNEI. Germline trimming cut 5 bases from V and 10 bases from J; bases unmatched to any gene: 9. The CDR3 contains 15 residues. A second 7 to 11 cycle PCR used barcoded and J-beta primers. Unique molecular identifiers of 12 random nucleotides labeled each cDNA. One entry per CDR3 protein results from TCRdb running MiXCR on the 5' RACE reads. This table holds around 710,000 distinct CDR3 sequences, around 40% found once. Comment on this clonotype: Its specificity is not known.

Sequenced input: blood. The TCR comes from a woman aged 55 to 70 in good health. The chain combines TRBV2 with TRBJ2-1; 12 bases are shared with TRBD2. The DNA of the CDR3 is TGTGCCAGCAGTACTTCTAGCGGGGGGGGTCGGGAGCAGTTCTTC. Protein: CASSTSSGGGREQFF.